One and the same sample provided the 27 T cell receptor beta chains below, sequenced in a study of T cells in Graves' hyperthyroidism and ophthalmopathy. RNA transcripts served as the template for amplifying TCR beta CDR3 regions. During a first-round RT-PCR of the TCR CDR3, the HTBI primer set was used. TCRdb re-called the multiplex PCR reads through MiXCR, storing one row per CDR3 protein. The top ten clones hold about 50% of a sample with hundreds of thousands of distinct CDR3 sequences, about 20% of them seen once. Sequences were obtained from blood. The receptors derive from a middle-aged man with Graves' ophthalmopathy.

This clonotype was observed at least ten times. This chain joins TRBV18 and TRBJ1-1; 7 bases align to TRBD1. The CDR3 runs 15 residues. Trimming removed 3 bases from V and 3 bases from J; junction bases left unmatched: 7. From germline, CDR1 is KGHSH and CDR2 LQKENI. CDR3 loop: CASSPTGRTDTEAFF. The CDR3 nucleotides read TGTGCCAGCTCACCGACAGGGAGGACAGACACTGAAGCTTTCTTT. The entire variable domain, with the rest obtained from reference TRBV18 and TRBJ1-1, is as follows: NAGVMQNPRHLVRRRGQEARLRCSPMKGHSHVYWYRQLPEEGLKFMVYLQKENIIDESGMPKERFSAEFPKEGPSILRIQQVVRGDSAAYFCASSPTGRTDTEAFFGQGTRLTVV.

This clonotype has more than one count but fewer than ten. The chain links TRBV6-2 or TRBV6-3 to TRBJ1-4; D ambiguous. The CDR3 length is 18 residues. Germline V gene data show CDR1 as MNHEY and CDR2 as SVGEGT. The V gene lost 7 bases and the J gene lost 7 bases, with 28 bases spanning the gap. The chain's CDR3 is CASIGSSVSTVLGEKLFF. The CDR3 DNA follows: TGTGCCAGCATCGGGTCGTCGGTTTCTACAGTCTTGGGTGAAAAACTGTTTTTT.

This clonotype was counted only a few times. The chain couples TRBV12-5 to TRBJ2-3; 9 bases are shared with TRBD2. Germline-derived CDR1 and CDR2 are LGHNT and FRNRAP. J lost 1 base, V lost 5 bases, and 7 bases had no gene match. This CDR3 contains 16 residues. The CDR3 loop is CASGLGRTSGTDTQYF. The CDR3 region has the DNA TGTGCTAGTGGTCTCGGCCGGACTAGCGGCACAGATACGCAGTATTTT. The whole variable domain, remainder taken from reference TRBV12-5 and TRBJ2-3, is DARVTQTPRHKVTEMGQEVTMRCQPILGHNTVFWYRQTMMQGLELLAYFRNRAPLDDSGMPKDRFSAEMPDATLATLKIQPSEPRDSAVYFCASGLGRTSGTDTQYFGPGTRLTVL.

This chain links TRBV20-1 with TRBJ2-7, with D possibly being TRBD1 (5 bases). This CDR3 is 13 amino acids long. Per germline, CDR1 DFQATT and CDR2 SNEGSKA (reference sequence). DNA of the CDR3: TGCCGAGGTCAGGGTCGGAGTCGGGACGAGCAGTACTTC. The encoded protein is CRGQGRSRDEQYF.

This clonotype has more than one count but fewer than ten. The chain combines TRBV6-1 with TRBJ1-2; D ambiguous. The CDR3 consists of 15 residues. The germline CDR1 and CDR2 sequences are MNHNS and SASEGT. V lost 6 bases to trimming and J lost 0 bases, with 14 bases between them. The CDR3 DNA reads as TGTGCCAGCAGGGGTGCGGGAGCGGCTAACTATGGCTACACCTTC. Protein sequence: CASRGAGAANYGYTF.

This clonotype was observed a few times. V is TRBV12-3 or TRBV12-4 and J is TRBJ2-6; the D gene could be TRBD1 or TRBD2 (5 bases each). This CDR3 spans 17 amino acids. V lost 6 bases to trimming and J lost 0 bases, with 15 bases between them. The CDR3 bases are TGTGCCAGCAGCCAAGGGACCCTGAGCTCTGGGGCCAACGTCCTGACTTTC. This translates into CASSQGTLSSGANVLTF.

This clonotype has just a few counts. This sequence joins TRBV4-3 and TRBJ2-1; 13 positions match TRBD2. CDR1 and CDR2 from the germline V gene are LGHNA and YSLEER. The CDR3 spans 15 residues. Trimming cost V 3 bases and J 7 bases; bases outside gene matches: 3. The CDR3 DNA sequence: TGCGCCAGCAGCCAGGGGACTAGCGGGAATAATGAGCAGTTCTTC. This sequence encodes CASSQGTSGNNEQFF.

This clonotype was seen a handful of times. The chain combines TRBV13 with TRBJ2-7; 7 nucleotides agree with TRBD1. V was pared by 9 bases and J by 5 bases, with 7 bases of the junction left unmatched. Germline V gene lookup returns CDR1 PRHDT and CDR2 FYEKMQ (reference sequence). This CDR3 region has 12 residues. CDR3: CASSTGVDEQYF. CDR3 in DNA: TGTGCCAGTTCCACAGGGGTCGACGAGCAGTACTTC.

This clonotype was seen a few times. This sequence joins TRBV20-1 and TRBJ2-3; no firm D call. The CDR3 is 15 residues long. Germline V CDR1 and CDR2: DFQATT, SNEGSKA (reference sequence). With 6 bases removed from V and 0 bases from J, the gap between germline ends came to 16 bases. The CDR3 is CSASPTSASTDTQYF. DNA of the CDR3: TGCAGTGCCAGTCCTACATCCGCTAGCACAGATACGCAGTATTTT.

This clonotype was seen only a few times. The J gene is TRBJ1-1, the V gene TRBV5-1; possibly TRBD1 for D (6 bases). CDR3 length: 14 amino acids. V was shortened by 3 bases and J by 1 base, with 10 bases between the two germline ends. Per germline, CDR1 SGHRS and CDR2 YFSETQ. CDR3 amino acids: CASSSWGANTEAFF. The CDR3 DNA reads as TGCGCCAGCAGCTCCTGGGGGGCGAACACTGAAGCTTTCTTT.

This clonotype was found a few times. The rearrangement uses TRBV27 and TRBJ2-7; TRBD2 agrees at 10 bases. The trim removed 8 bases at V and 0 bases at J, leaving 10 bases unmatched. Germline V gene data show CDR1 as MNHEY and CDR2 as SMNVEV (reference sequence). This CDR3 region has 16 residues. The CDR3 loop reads CASASSGRVFSYEQYF. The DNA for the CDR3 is TGTGCCAGCGCCTCCAGCGGGAGGGTATTCTCCTACGAGCAGTACTTC.

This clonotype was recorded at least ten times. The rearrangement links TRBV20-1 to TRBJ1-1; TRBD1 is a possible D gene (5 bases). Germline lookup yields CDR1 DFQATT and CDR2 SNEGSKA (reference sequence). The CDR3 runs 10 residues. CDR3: CSNVGAEAFF. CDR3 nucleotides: TGCAGCAACGTTGGGGCCGAAGCTTTCTTT.

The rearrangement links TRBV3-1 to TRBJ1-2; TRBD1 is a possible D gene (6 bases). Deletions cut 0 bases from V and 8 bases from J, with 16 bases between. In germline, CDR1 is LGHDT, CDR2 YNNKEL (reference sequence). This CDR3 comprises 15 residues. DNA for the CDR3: TGTGCCAGCAGCCAAGATCTGGGGGGGCTGAGCGGCTACACCTTC. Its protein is CASSQDLGGLSGYTF.

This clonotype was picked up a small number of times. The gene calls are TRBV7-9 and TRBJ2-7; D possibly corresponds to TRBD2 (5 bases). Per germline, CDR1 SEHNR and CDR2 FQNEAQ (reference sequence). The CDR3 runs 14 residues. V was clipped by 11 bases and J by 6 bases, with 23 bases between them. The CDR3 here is CAGQDSPYHGEQYF. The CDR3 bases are TGTGCCGGCCAGGACTCTCCATACCATGGCGAGCAGTACTTC.

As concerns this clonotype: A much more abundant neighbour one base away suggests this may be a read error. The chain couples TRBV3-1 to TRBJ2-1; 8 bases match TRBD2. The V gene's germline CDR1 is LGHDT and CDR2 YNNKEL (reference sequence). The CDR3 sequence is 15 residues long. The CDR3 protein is CASSQDSGDYSEQFF. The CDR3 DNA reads TGTGCCAGCAGCCAAGATAGCGGGGATTACAGTGAGCAGTTCTTC.

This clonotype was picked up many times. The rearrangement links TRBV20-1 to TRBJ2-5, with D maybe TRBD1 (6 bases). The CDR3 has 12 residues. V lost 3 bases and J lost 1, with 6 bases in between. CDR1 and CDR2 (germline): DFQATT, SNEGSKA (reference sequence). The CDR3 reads CSARTGQETQYF. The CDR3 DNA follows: TGCAGTGCTAGGACAGGCCAAGAGACCCAGTACTTC.

CDR3: CASSLGTGRYGYTF. DNA of the CDR3: TGTGCCAGTAGCCTCGGGACCGGACGTTATGGCTACACCTTC. The gene calls are TRBV19 and TRBJ1-2; D possibly corresponds to TRBD1 (5 bases). There are 14 residues in the CDR3. Between the trimmed V and J ends, which lost 6 bases and 5 bases, there was a span of 16 bases. Per germline, CDR1 LNHDA and CDR2 SQIVND (reference sequence).

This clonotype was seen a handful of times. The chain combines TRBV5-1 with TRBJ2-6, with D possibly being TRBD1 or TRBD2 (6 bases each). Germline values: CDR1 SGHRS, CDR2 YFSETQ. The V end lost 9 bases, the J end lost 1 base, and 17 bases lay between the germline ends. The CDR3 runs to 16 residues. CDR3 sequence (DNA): TGCGCCACCGCGATCGGGGGCTCTTCTGGGGCCAACGTCCTGACTTTC. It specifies CATAIGGSSGANVLTF.

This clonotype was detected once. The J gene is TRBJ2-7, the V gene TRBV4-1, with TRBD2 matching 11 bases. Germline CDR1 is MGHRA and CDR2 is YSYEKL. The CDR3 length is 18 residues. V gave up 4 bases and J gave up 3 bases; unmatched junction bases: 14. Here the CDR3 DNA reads TGCGCCAGCAGCCCTTCTCTAGCGGGGGGCCGGGCGTTCTACGAGCAGTACTTC. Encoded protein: CASSPSLAGGRAFYEQYF.

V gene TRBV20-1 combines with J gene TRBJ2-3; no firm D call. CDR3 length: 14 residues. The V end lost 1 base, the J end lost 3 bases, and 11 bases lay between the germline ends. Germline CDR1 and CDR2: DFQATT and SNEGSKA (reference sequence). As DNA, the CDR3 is TGCAGTGCTAGAGCCCCCGGAACAACAGATACGCAGTATTTT. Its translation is CSARAPGTTDTQYF.

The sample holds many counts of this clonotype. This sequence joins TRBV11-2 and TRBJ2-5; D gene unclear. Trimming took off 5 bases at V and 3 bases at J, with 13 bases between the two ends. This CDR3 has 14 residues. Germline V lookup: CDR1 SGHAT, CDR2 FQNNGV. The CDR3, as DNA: TGTGCCAGCAGCCCCTTTGAAGGGAAAGAGACCCAGTACTTC. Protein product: CASSPFEGKETQYF. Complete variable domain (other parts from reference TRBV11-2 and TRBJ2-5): EAGVAQSPRYKIIEKRQSVAFWCNPISGHATLYWYQQILGQGPKLLIQFQNNGVVDDSQLPKDRFSAERLKGVDSTLKIQPAKLEDSAVYLCASSPFEGKETQYFGPGTRLLVL.

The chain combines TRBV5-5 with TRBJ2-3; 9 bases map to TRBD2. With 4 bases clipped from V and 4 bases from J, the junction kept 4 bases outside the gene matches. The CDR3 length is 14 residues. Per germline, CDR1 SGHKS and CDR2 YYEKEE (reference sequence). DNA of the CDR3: TGTGCCAGCAGCGTTAGCGGGGGTGCAGATACGCAGTATTTT. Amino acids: CASSVSGGADTQYF.

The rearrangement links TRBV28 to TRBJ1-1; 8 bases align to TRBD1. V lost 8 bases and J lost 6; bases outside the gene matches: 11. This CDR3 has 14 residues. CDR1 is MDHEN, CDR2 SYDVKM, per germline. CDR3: CASVMDRVASEAFF. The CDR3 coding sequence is TGTGCCAGCGTAATGGACAGGGTAGCGTCTGAAGCTTTCTTT.

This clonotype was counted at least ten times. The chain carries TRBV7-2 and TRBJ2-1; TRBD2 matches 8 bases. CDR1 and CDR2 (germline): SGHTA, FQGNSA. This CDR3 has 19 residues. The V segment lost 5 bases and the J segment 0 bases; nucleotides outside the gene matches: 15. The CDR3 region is CASSRPTAGGLPSYNEQFF. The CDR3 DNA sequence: TGTGCCAGCAGCCGCCCCACGGCGGGAGGACTCCCCTCCTACAATGAGCAGTTCTTC.

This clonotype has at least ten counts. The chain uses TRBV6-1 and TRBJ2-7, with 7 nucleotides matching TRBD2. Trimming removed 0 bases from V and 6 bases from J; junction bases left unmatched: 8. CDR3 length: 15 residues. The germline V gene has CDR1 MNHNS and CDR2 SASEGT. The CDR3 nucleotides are TGTGCCAGCAGTGAAGCGGGAGGCGGGAGAGGCGAGCAGTACTTC. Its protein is CASSEAGGGRGEQYF.

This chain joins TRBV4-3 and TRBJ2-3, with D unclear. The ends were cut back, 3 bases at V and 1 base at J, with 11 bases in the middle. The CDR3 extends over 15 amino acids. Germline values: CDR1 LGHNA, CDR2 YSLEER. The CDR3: CASSHGPSGTDTQYF. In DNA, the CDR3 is TGCGCCAGCAGCCACGGACCCTCGGGCACAGATACGCAGTATTTT.

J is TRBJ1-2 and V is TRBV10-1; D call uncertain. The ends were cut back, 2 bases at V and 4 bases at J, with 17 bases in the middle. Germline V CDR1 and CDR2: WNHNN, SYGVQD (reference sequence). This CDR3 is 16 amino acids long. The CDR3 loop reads CASSEAQRAGSYGYTF. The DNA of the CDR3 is TGCGCCAGCAGTGAGGCGCAAAGGGCCGGATCCTATGGCTACACCTTC.